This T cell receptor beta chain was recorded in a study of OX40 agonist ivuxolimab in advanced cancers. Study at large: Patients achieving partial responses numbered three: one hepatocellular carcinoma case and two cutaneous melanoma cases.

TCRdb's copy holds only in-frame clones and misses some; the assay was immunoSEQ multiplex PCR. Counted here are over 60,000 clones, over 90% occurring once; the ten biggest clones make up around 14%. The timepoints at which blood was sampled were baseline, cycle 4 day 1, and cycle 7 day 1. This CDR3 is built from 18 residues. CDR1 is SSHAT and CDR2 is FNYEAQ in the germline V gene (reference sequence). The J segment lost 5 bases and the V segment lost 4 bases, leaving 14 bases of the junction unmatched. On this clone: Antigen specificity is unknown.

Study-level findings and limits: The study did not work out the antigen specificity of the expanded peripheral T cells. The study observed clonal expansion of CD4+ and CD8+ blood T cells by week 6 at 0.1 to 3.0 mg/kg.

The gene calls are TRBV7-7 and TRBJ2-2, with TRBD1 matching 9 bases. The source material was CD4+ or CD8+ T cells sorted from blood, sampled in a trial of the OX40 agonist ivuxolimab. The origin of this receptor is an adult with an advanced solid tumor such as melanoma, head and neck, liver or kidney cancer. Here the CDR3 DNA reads TGTGCCAGCAGCTCGGGACAGGGACCCCTTCGGGAGACCGGGGAGCTGTTTTTT. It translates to CASSSGQGPLRETGELFF.